The 25 T cell receptor beta chains below all came from one sample that was sequenced in a study of T cells in narcolepsy. Repertoires were generated with immunoSEQ multiplex PCR, while TCRdb's copy carries only in-frame clones and drops some. This sample carries about 21,000 clones, about 90% of them seen once, and the ten largest clones take about 1%. Source material: CD45RA- memory CD4+ T cells from PBMCs. The source of these receptors is a human donor with narcolepsy.

The rearrangement joins TRBV30 to TRBJ1-5, with TRBD1 as a possible D gene (5 bases). The CDR3 has 13 amino acids. Germline loops: CDR1 GTSNPN, CDR2 SVGIG (reference sequence). The germline V and J ends were trimmed by 0 bases and 8 bases, with 11 bases remaining between them. The DNA for the CDR3 is TGTGCCTGGAGTGTAAGGGGCGGGGAGCCCCAGCATTTT. This sequence encodes CAWSVRGGEPQHF.

V is TRBV7-9 and J is TRBJ2-7, with D unclear. The germline CDR1 and CDR2 sequences are SEHNR and FQNEAQ (reference sequence). The CDR3 extends over 13 amino acids. The V and J ends lost 3 bases and 0 bases respectively, with 6 bases between them. This chain's CDR3 is CASSLPNSYEQYF. The DNA of the CDR3 is TGTGCCAGCAGCTTGCCGAACTCCTACGAGCAGTACTTC.

The V and J genes are TRBV19 and TRBJ2-4, with D possibly TRBD1 on 6 matching bases. The V gene's germline CDR1 is LNHDA and CDR2 SQIVND (reference sequence). Trimming cost V 4 bases and J 4 bases, with 11 bases left between them. The CDR3 sequence is 14 residues long. The CDR3 sequence is CASSRSQGKNIQYF. The CDR3, as DNA: TGTGCCAGTAGTAGAAGCCAGGGGAAAAACATTCAGTACTTC.

The chain employs TRBV6-1 and TRBJ2-7; 13 bases map to TRBD2. V lost 4 bases and J lost 3; bases outside the gene matches: 0. The CDR3 sequence is 14 residues long. Germline CDR1 is MNHNS and CDR2 is SASEGT. The CDR3 loop is CASSGLAGGYEQYF. DNA of the CDR3: TGTGCCAGCAGTGGACTAGCGGGAGGCTACGAGCAGTACTTC.

This clone was seen a single time. CDR3 bases: TGTGCCAGCAGCAAGGACCGGTGGGAGACCCAGTACTTC. Its translation is CASSKDRWETQYF. The chain recombines TRBV7-3 with TRBJ2-5, with D unresolved. The CDR3 is 13 amino acids. Trimming took 5 bases from V and 5 from J, leaving 12 bases between them. CDR1 is SGHTA, CDR2 FQGTGA, per germline. The full variable domain, completed using reference TRBV7-3 and TRBJ2-5, is GAGVSQTPSNKVTEKGKYVELRCDPISGHTALYWYRQSLGQGPEFLIYFQGTGAADDSGLPNDRFFAVRPEGSVSTLKIQRTERGDSAVYLCASSKDRWETQYFGPGTRLLVL.

The V gene is TRBV27, the J gene TRBJ2-7, with 10 nucleotides matching TRBD2. CDR3 length: 13 residues. The germline gives CDR1 MNHEY, CDR2 SMNVEV (reference sequence). The junction had 2 bases not matched to a gene; V was cut back by 6 bases and J by 3 bases. The CDR3 spells CASRASGSYEQYF. The CDR3 bases are TGTGCCAGCAGAGCTAGCGGGAGCTACGAGCAGTACTTC.

This sequence joins TRBV2 and TRBJ1-2; D is possibly TRBD1 (5 bases). Germline CDR1 is SNHLY and CDR2 is FYNNEI. There are 13 residues in the CDR3. The V gene lost 9 bases and the J gene lost 8 bases, with 19 bases spanning the gap. CDR3 loop: CARREGTTSGYTF. The CDR3 DNA is TGTGCCAGAAGGGAGGGGACCACGAGCGGCTACACCTTC.

V usage is TRBV11-1 and J usage is TRBJ2-1, with a weak D call TRBD2 (5 bases). Per the germline V gene, CDR1 is SGHAT and CDR2 is FQDESV (reference sequence). CDR3 length equals 13 residues. V was clipped by 6 bases and J by 4 bases, with 10 bases between them. The CDR3 coding sequence is TGTGCCAGCAGTCACCGGGGATACAATGAGCAGTTCTTC. It is translated as CASSHRGYNEQFF.

There are a few counts of this clone. V usage is TRBV7-9 and J usage is TRBJ1-1, with a possible D match to TRBD1 (5 bases). Deletions cut 1 base from V and 3 bases from J, with 12 bases between. CDR1 and CDR2 (germline): SEHNR, FQNEAQ (reference sequence). The CDR3 totals 15 residues. The chain's CDR3 is CASSLGGEVDTEAFF. In DNA form, the CDR3 reads TGTGCCAGCAGCTTAGGAGGGGAGGTGGACACTGAAGCTTTCTTT.

CDR3 coding DNA: TGTGCCAGCAGCGTAGACCTTGACACTGAAGCTTTCTTT. Its protein product is CASSVDLDTEAFF. The chain has TRBV9 and TRBJ1-1; D not certain. This CDR3 spans 13 amino acids. The V gene's germline CDR1 is SGDLS and CDR2 YYNGEE. Between the trimmed V and J ends, which lost 0 bases and 3 bases, there was a span of 6 bases.

The J gene is TRBJ2-7, the V gene TRBV6-6; D gene unclear. The CDR3 covers 14 residues. Germline-derived CDR1 and CDR2 are MNHNY and SVGAGI (reference sequence). With 5 bases removed from V and 5 bases from J, the gap between germline ends came to 16 bases. The CDR3 is CASSPWALPNEQYF. In DNA form, the CDR3 reads TGTGCCAGCAGTCCCTGGGCCCTTCCCAACGAGCAGTACTTC.

This clone was seen a single time. The chain has TRBV21-1 and TRBJ2-7; TRBD2 is taken as the D call from the table, unchecked against the DNA. TRBV21-1 represents a pseudogene. This CDR3 is 15 amino acids long. CDR3 residues: CARQVNLTITYEQYF. CDR3 nucleotides: TGTGCCAGGCAAGTAAACCTCACTATCACCTACGAGCAGTACTTC.

This chain links TRBV7-6 with TRBJ2-3; 7 positions match TRBD2. Germline V gives CDR1 SGHVS, CDR2 FNYEAQ. Germline trimming cut 5 bases from V and 4 bases from J; bases unmatched to any gene: 0. The CDR3 is 12 amino acids. CDR3: CASSGLADTQYF. The CDR3 DNA sequence: TGTGCCAGCAGCGGACTAGCAGATACGCAGTATTTT.

V usage is TRBV4-3 and J usage is TRBJ2-7, with 8 bases that match TRBD2. V shed 0 bases, J shed 6 bases, and the junction held 7 bases outside the gene matches. CDR3 length: 15 residues. CDR1 LGHNA and CDR2 YSLEER come from the germline V gene. The CDR3, as DNA: TGCGCCAGCAGCCAAGAGGCGGGAGGCGGCTCCGAGCAGTACTTC. The encoded protein is CASSQEAGGGSEQYF.

The gene calls are TRBV18 and TRBJ2-1; 9 positions agree with TRBD2. V was pared by 3 bases and J by 5 bases, with 2 bases of the junction left unmatched. The CDR3 extends over 14 amino acids. Germline CDR1 KGHSH, CDR2 LQKENI. The CDR3 region is CASSPGLANNEQFF. CDR3 in DNA: TGTGCCAGCTCACCGGGACTAGCCAACAATGAGCAGTTCTTC.

This rearrangement joins TRBV4-2 to TRBJ1-1; perhaps TRBD1 as D (5 bases). The CDR3 sequence is 14 residues long. Trimming left V 5 bases short and J 4 bases short, with 14 bases between. The germline CDR1 and CDR2 sequences are LGHNA and YNFKEQ. CDR3 DNA: TGTGCCAGCAGCACCGGGACCACGGGCACTGAAGCTTTCTTT. It yields the protein CASSTGTTGTEAFF.

The chain employs TRBV27 and TRBJ2-5, with TRBD2 matching 7 bases. The CDR3 is made up of 16 amino acids. The germline CDR1 and CDR2 sequences are MNHEY and SMNVEV (reference sequence). The V gene end was trimmed by 3 bases and the J gene end by 7 bases; junction bases not matched to a gene: 14. CDR3 in amino acids: CASSFSSGTLIRTQYF. Written as DNA, the CDR3 is TGTGCCAGCAGTTTCTCTAGCGGAACCCTTATAAGGACCCAGTACTTC.

This clone was detected only a few times. The chain couples TRBV7-2 to TRBJ2-5; D is unclear. The CDR3 is made up of 14 amino acids. Trimming removed 3 bases at V and 1 base at J, with 9 bases between. Germline CDR1 and CDR2: SGHTA and FQGNSA. The CDR3: CASSLMQAQETQYF. CDR3 bases: TGTGCCAGCAGCTTGATGCAGGCCCAAGAGACCCAGTACTTC.

The rearrangement links TRBV7-9 to TRBJ2-5; possibly TRBD2 for D (5 bases). Germline CDR1 and CDR2: SEHNR and FQNEAQ (reference sequence). V lost 1 base, J lost 5 bases, and 14 bases lay in between. The CDR3 is made up of 15 amino acids. The CDR3 bases are TGTGCCAGCAGCTTAGATCAGCTGTCGGGGGAGACCCAGTACTTC. Residues: CASSLDQLSGETQYF.

This chain connects TRBV15 to TRBJ2-1, with TRBD1 matching 9 bases. This CDR3 comprises 14 residues. Looked up from germline, CDR1 is LNHNV and CDR2 is YYDKDF (reference sequence). Trimming at V came to 6 bases and at J to 9 bases, leaving 9 bases not matched to a gene. As DNA, the CDR3 is TGTGCCACCAGGGGGACAGGGAGGGACAGTGAGCAGTTCTTC. It is translated as CATRGTGRDSEQFF.

The chain is built from TRBV4-2 and TRBJ2-1; TRBD2 matches 7 bases. The CDR3 contains 16 residues. Germline values: CDR1 LGHNA, CDR2 YNFKEQ. Losses at the gene ends were 3 bases for V and 0 bases for J; bases not matched to a gene: 5. The CDR3 DNA is TGTGCCAGCAGCCAGTACGGGGGGAGCTCCTACAATGAGCAGTTCTTC. It specifies CASSQYGGSSYNEQFF.

V usage is TRBV30 and J usage is TRBJ2-5; 8 nucleotides agree with TRBD2. The J segment lost 4 bases and the V segment lost 0 bases, leaving 4 bases of the junction unmatched. In germline, CDR1 is GTSNPN, CDR2 SVGIG (reference sequence). The CDR3 is 14 amino acids. The CDR3 reads CAWSVSLAGETQYF. The CDR3, as DNA: TGTGCCTGGAGTGTAAGCCTAGCGGGAGAGACCCAGTACTTC.

The V call is TRBV6-4, the J call TRBJ2-1; D uncertain. The CDR3 is made up of 13 amino acids. Deletions cut 3 bases from V and 8 bases from J, with 11 bases between. Germline-derived CDR1 and CDR2 are MRHNA and SNTAGT. This CDR3 reads CASSEEHFDEQFF. CDR3 in DNA: TGTGCCAGCAGTGAAGAACACTTCGATGAGCAGTTCTTC.

The gene calls are TRBV4-2 and TRBJ2-2; 7 bases are a match to TRBD2. J lost 5 bases, V lost 4 bases, and 7 bases had no gene match. The CDR3 extends over 15 amino acids. CDR1 and CDR2 (germline): LGHNA, YNFKEQ. DNA for the CDR3: TGTGCCAGCAGCCCCGGGGAGGGCCAGACCGGGGAGCTGTTTTTT. Translated, it gives CASSPGEGQTGELFF.

The rearrangement links TRBV2 to TRBJ2-2, with no clear D. The CDR3 is 15 residues long. Germline values: CDR1 SNHLY, CDR2 FYNNEI. V shed 8 bases and J shed 1 base, with 14 bases lying between them. CDR3 coding DNA: TGTGCCAGCCTGCCGGCGGTAAGGAACACCGGGGAGCTGTTTTTT. As protein: CASLPAVRNTGELFF.